These T cell receptor beta chains were read from a single sample in a study of shared clonotypes between healthy human individuals. Only in-frame clones appear in the TCRdb table, and some are missing; sequencing was by immunoSEQ multiplex PCR. The profile shows under 1 million clones, over 90% of them singletons. The sequenced sample consisted of naive CD8+ T cells sorted from blood. The receptors were sampled from a man aged 25 to 40 in good health. CDR3s include the opening cysteine and the closing phenylalanine or tryptophan. The D gene is left open where the match is weak. Not all rows give a size; the values are once, few, many and, for expanded clones, a class.

>.|TRBD2|TRBJ2-1|TRBV5-1
CASSSAGVNEQFF
TGCGCCAGCAGCTCAGCGGGAGTCAATGAGCAGTTCTTC
>.|TRBD2|TRBJ2-1|TRBV10-3
CATASGDYNEQFF
TGTGCCACCGCTAGCGGGGATTACAATGAGCAGTTCTTC
>.|.|TRBJ1-5|TRBV4-2
CASSQMDSSNQPQHF
TGTGCCAGCAGCCAGATGGACAGTAGCAATCAGCCCCAGCATTTT
>.|.|TRBJ2-3|TRBV27
CASSFPYGGSTDTQYF
TGTGCCAGCAGTTTCCCCTACGGCGGGAGCACAGATACGCAGTATTTT
>.|TRBD2|TRBJ2-1|TRBV27
CASSTLTGGPHEQFF
TGTGCCAGCAGCACCCTTACGGGAGGGCCCCATGAGCAGTTCTTC
>.|.|TRBJ2-1|TRBV29-1
CSVEDAESSYNEQFF
TGCAGCGTTGAAGATGCGGAGAGCTCCTACAATGAGCAGTTCTTC
>.|.|TRBJ2-7|TRBV9
CASSVGGSSYEQYF
TGTGCCAGCAGCGTAGGTGGGAGCTCCTACGAGCAGTACTTC
>.|.|TRBJ2-1|TRBV4-1
CASSQQRADEQFF
TGCGCCAGCAGCCAACAAAGGGCCGATGAGCAGTTCTTC
>.|TRBD1|TRBJ1-5|TRBV7-9
CASSFSPDRDHSNQPQHF
TGTGCCAGCAGCTTCAGCCCGGACAGGGATCATAGCAATCAGCCCCAGCATTTT
>.|.|TRBJ1-1|TRBV5-1
CASKGDGGSTEAFF
TGCGCCAGCAAGGGGGACGGAGGTTCCACTGAAGCTTTCTTT
>.|TRBD2|TRBJ2-7|TRBV4-2
CASSQDISGRDLLYEQYF
TGTGCCAGCAGCCAAGACATTAGCGGGAGGGACCTCCTCTACGAGCAGTACTTC
>.|.|TRBJ2-7|TRBV2
CASGGREQYF
TGTGCCAGCGGAGGACGCGAGCAGTACTTC
>once|.|TRBJ2-7|TRBV7-9
CASSSGVSYEQYF
TGTGCCAGCAGCTCCGGGGTTTCCTACGAGCAGTACTTC
>.|.|TRBJ2-7|TRBV6-1
CASSPYDRPPNEQYF
TGTGCCAGCAGTCCTTACGACAGGCCCCCAAACGAGCAGTACTTC
>.|.|TRBJ2-7|TRBV7-8
CASSSPSVTYEQYF
TGTGCCAGCAGCTCGCCCAGCGTCACCTACGAGCAGTACTTC
>.|TRBD1|TRBJ2-3|TRBV5-6
CASSSPYYRGSTDTQYF
TGTGCCAGCAGCTCACCTTACTACAGGGGAAGCACAGATACGCAGTATTTT
>.|.|TRBJ1-2|TRBV28
CASSSDELGRSLYGYTF
TGTGCCAGCAGCTCGGACGAACTTGGGAGGTCTCTCTATGGCTACACCTTC
>.|.|TRBJ2-2|TRBV7-9
CASSQISVELFF
TGTGCCAGCAGCCAAATTAGTGTGGAGCTGTTTTTT
>.|.|TRBJ2-7|TRBV27
CASSLVEARSYEQYF
TGTGCCAGCAGTTTGGTGGAAGCAAGGTCCTACGAGCAGTACTTC
>.|.|TRBJ2-1|TRBV9
CASSVEGRANNEQFF
TGTGCCAGCAGCGTAGAGGGGAGAGCTAACAATGAGCAGTTCTTC
>.|.|TRBJ2-1|TRBV5-1
CASSPGWTDNEQFF
TGCGCCAGCAGCCCGGGGTGGACAGACAATGAGCAGTTCTTC
>.|TRBD2|TRBJ2-1|TRBV5-1
CASRPGTSGSSYNEQFF
TGCGCCAGCAGACCCGGGACTAGCGGGAGCTCCTACAATGAGCAGTTCTTC